Listed here is a single T cell receptor beta chain. Its antigen remains unknown. These data originate in a study of long-term antiretroviral therapy in people with HIV. With survey level as its setting, the immunoSEQ assay was v3.0. Produced via immunoSEQ multiplex PCR; TCRdb's table is partial and in-frame only. The data hold fewer than 35,000 clones, with over 65% observed a single time. V lost 2 bases and J lost 7, with 20 bases in between. Germline-derived CDR1 and CDR2 are GTSNPN and SVGIG (reference sequence). This CDR3 region has 16 residues. Study results and caveats: Therapy changes, viral resistance and ART adherence were not documented in the available data.

The material sequenced was unsorted PBMCs, taken 2 years after starting antiretroviral therapy. This receptor was identified in a woman between 45 and 65 years old with HIV. The genes are TRBV30 and TRBJ1-4; D unclear. CDR3 sequence reads: CAWSTLWEDRGEKLFF. The CDR3 DNA follows: TGTGCCTGGAGTACCCTATGGGAAGACCGGGGTGAAAAACTGTTTTTT.